The 10 T cell receptor beta chains below were found in one sample sequenced in a study of T cells in localized non-small cell lung cancer. Data came from immunoSEQ multiplex PCR; TCRdb stores just in-frame clones and leaves some out. In the table there are around 100,000 clones, approximately 86% of which are singletons. Sequenced material: peripheral blood, taken before any cancer treatment. Receptors originate from a man aged 40 to 70 with stage I squamous cell lung carcinoma.

The genes are TRBV5-1 and TRBJ1-3; possibly TRBD1 for D (5 bases). The ends were cut back, 0 bases at V and 9 bases at J, with 13 bases in the middle. Germline V gives CDR1 SGHRS, CDR2 YFSETQ. This CDR3 is 14 amino acids long. CDR3 DNA sequence: TGCGCCAGCAGCTTGGATCAGGGATACGCCACCATATATTTT. Amino acids: CASSLDQGYATIYF. Together with reference TRBV5-1 and TRBJ1-3, the CDR3 gives the full variable domain: KAGVTQTPRYLIKTRGQQVTLSCSPISGHRSVSWYQQTPGQGLQFLFEYFSETQRNKGNFPGRFSGRQFSNSRSEMNVSTLELGDSALYLCASSLDQGYATIYFGEGSWLTVV.

The chain joins TRBV28 to TRBJ1-4; D not certain. V was pared by 2 bases and J by 1 base, with 8 bases between. Germline values: CDR1 MDHEN, CDR2 SYDVKM. The CDR3 runs 15 residues. CDR3 in amino acids: CASSLRTGTNEKLFF. The CDR3 nucleotides read TGTGCCAGCAGTTTAAGGACTGGAACTAATGAAAAACTGTTTTTT.

Remarks on this clone: Other DNA sequences in this sample translate to the same CDR3. The chain links TRBV7-9 to TRBJ1-1; maybe TRBD1 (5 bases). This CDR3 contains 14 residues. Per the germline V gene, CDR1 is SEHNR and CDR2 is FQNEAQ (reference sequence). The V and J ends lost 3 bases and 1 base respectively, with 9 bases between them. The DNA of the CDR3 is TGTGCCAGCAGCTTCGCCGGGGCGAACACTGAAGCTTTCTTT. Its translation: CASSFAGANTEAFF.

The chain couples TRBV11-2 to TRBJ1-1; TRBD1 aligns across 7 bases. J lost 2 bases, V lost 5 bases, and 5 bases had no gene match. The CDR3 has 14 residues. CDR1 SGHAT and CDR2 FQNNGV come from the germline V gene. The CDR3: CASSQHRGNTEAFF. The CDR3 nucleotides read TGTGCCAGCAGCCAACACAGGGGTAACACTGAAGCTTTCTTT.

The gene calls are TRBV28 and TRBJ1-2, with D possibly TRBD1 on 5 matching bases. Looked up from germline, CDR1 is MDHEN and CDR2 is SYDVKM. This CDR3 spans 13 amino acids. With 2 bases removed from V and 4 bases from J, the gap between germline ends came to 8 bases. The CDR3 loop is CASSLTGFYGYTF. CDR3 DNA sequence: TGTGCCAGCAGTTTAACAGGCTTCTATGGCTACACCTTC.

The chain recombines TRBV6-6 with TRBJ2-3; D gene unclear. The CDR3 is 16 residues long. V shed 6 bases and J shed 0 bases, with 16 bases lying between them. In germline, CDR1 is MNHNY, CDR2 SVGAGI (reference sequence). CDR3 nucleotide sequence: TGTGCCAGCAGCTCCCCACGCCCAACCAGCACAGATACGCAGTATTTT. Its protein product is CASSSPRPTSTDTQYF.

The gene calls are TRBV11-2 and TRBJ2-3; a weak D match, TRBD1 (6 bases). The V gene's germline CDR1 is SGHAT and CDR2 FQNNGV. The CDR3 contains 14 residues. The V end was cut by 1 base, the J end by 4 bases, with 9 bases between. CDR3 nucleotide sequence: TGTGCCAGCAGCTTAGTGGGGGCCGCAGATACGCAGTATTTT. It is translated as CASSLVGAADTQYF.

V is TRBV12-5 and J is TRBJ2-7; 8 bases fit TRBD1. This CDR3 has 15 residues. V gave up 7 bases and J gave up 1 base; unmatched junction bases: 9. The germline gives CDR1 LGHNT, CDR2 FRNRAP. CDR3 DNA sequence: TGTGCTAGTGCTGCAGGGGGCGGCCGGTCCTACGAGCAGTACTTC. Translated: CASAAGGGRSYEQYF.

This chain uses TRBV27 with TRBJ1-1, with D perhaps matching TRBD1 (5 bases). Looked up from germline, CDR1 is MNHEY and CDR2 is SMNVEV (reference sequence). Trimming shortened V by 3 bases and J by 5 bases, and 13 bases separated the two germline ends. This CDR3 region has 14 residues. In DNA, the CDR3 is TGTGCCAGCAGTTTTGGGGCGAAAATAACTGAAGCTTTCTTT. Encoded protein: CASSFGAKITEAFF.

This chain joins TRBV4-3 and TRBJ2-2, with TRBD1 matching 7 bases. The length of the CDR3 is 15 residues. The germline V gene has CDR1 LGHNA and CDR2 YSLEER. V was clipped by 1 base and J by 4 bases; unmatched bases: 3. The CDR3 DNA follows: TGCGCCAGCAGCCAAGCCGGGACAGCCACCGGGGAGCTGTTTTTT. Amino acid sequence: CASSQAGTATGELFF.